A selection of T cell receptor beta chains follows, all from one sample in a study of T cells in localized non-small cell lung cancer. The assay was immunoSEQ multiplex PCR, and TCRdb's table has in-frame clones only and misses some. The table has around 1,700 clones, 34% seen once. This sample comprised lung tumor tissue, obtained before any cancer treatment. The receptors were sampled from a male donor at least 60 years old with stage III squamous cell lung carcinoma. Each CDR3 is given with its conserved first and last residue. A D gene is named only where the DNA matches it firmly. Clone size is shown for a subset of rows, as once, few, many or a class of expanded clone.

D: NA
V: TRBV18
J: TRBJ1-5
size: NA
CDR3: CASSPNQNQPQHF
DNA: TGTGCCAGCTCACCGAACCAAAATCAGCCCCAGCATTTT

D: TRBD2
V: TRBV9
J: TRBJ2-1
size: NA
CDR3: CASSVRGKFNEQFF
DNA: TGTGCCAGCAGCGTGCGGGGGAAGTTCAATGAGCAGTTCTTC

D: TRBD1
V: TRBV11-3
J: TRBJ2-1
size: NA
CDR3: CASSLGTGRGNEQFF
DNA: TGTGCCAGCAGCCTCGGGACAGGGAGAGGGAATGAGCAGTTCTTC

D: TRBD2
V: TRBV19
J: TRBJ2-2
size: few
CDR3: CASSRTSGGINTGELFF
DNA: TGTGCCAGTAGTCGTACTAGCGGGGGGATTAACACCGGGGAGCTGTTTTTT

D: NA
V: TRBV6-8
J: TRBJ1-4
size: few
CDR3: CASSFGQFATNEKLFF
DNA: TGTGCCAGCAGTTTTGGACAGTTTGCAACTAATGAAAAACTGTTTTTT

D: NA
V: TRBV18
J: TRBJ1-1
size: NA
CDR3: CASSPLGEGTEAFF
DNA: TGTGCCAGCTCCCCCCTTGGGGAAGGCACTGAAGCTTTCTTT

D: TRBD1
V: TRBV15
J: TRBJ1-3
size: large
CDR3: CATSKGTGMVTIYF
DNA: TGTGCCACCAGCAAGGGGACAGGGATGGTCACCATATATTTT

D: NA
V: TRBV29-1
J: TRBJ2-3
size: NA
CDR3: CSVDPGTDTQYF
DNA: TGCAGCGTAGACCCCGGGACAGATACGCAGTATTTT

D: TRBD2
V: TRBV11-3
J: TRBJ2-3
size: medium-sized
CDR3: CASSLLTGTSVTDTQYF
DNA: TGTGCCAGCAGCCTGTTAACCGGGACTAGTGTCACAGATACGCAGTATTTT

D: NA
V: TRBV14
J: TRBJ2-7
size: NA
CDR3: CASSQGYEQYF
DNA: TGTGCCAGCAGCCAAGGCTACGAGCAGTACTTC